This T cell receptor (beta chain) was sequenced for a study of blood T cell repertoires in COVID-19. On the study more broadly: Acute and convalescent COVID-19 samples came from the United States, Italy and Spain. T cells, B-cell-depleted T cells, or PBMCs supplied cDNA or gDNA.

The V end was cut by 0 bases, the J end by 2 bases, with 8 bases between. The length of the CDR3 is 15 residues. Germline-derived CDR1 and CDR2 are MNHNY and SVGAGI (reference sequence). In the study's own analysis: Scientists estimated how many nucleated cells there were by amplifying reference gene primers. TCRdb's table, derived via immunoSEQ multiplex PCR, lists solely in-frame clones and lacks some. D and trimming were read from the DNA, whereas the V and J calls and clone size are those reported in that table. The sample holds 90,000 to 110,000 clones, approximately 87% seen once. The sequenced sample consisted of peripheral blood. This receptor was obtained from a woman between 50 and 59 years old with acute or convalescent COVID-19. V gene TRBV6-6 combines with J gene TRBJ1-3; D not certain. This CDR3 is CASSYSQRTGNTIYF. The CDR3, as DNA: TGTGCCAGCAGTTACTCGCAGAGGACTGGAAACACCATATATTTT.